These 4 T cell receptor beta chains came from one sample sequenced in a study of blood T cells in healthy people across ages. A second PCR of 7 to 11 cycles used a sample-barcoded 5' primer and a J-beta primer mix. Each CDR3 protein gets one entry after TCRdb re-called the 5' RACE reads with MiXCR. Of 850,000 to 1,100,000 distinct CDR3 sequences listed, under 40% are singletons. Source material: blood. The source of these receptors is a man in his late teens or twenties in good health.

Details on this clonotype: A junction boundary mismatches the germline segment, possibly from a read error. The chain couples TRBV6-2 or TRBV6-3 to TRBJ1-1; D might be TRBD1 (6 bases). The CDR3 runs to 14 residues. The germline V gene has CDR1 MNHEY and CDR2 SVGEGT. The CDR3 DNA sequence: TGTGCCAGCACAGAATTCGCAGGGGACACTGAAGCTTTTTTT. This codes for CASTEFAGDTEAFF.

The sample holds a few counts of this clonotype. This chain connects TRBV6-6 to TRBJ2-7; D gene uncertain. V was clipped by 10 bases and J by 2 bases, with 12 bases between them. The CDR3 consists of 12 residues. Germline assignment: CDR1 MNHNY and CDR2 SVGAGI (reference sequence). As DNA, the CDR3 is TGTGCCACCAAGACGGATGCCTACGAGCAGTACTTC. Its translation is CATKTDAYEQYF.

In this sample, this clonotype turned up a few times. V is TRBV5-1 and J is TRBJ2-1, with 10 bases fitting TRBD1. The J call may be in error: the DNA end matches TRBJ2-7 better. Germline CDR1 SGHRS, CDR2 YFSETQ. CDR3 length: 17 amino acids. The CDR3 sequence is CASSSQPGQGSYNEQYF. CDR3 DNA sequence: TGCGCCAGCAGCTCTCAACCGGGACAGGGGTCCTACAATGAGCAGTACTTC.

The chain joins TRBV20-1 to TRBJ2-7; D gene ambiguous. V gave up 2 bases and J gave up 5 bases, with 28 bases separating them. This CDR3 has 18 amino acids. From germline, CDR1 is DFQATT and CDR2 SNEGSKA (reference sequence). In DNA form, the CDR3 reads TGCAGTGCTAGACCCGTGGTAAAAACAGAGACCCTAGAGCACGAGCAGTACTTC. Protein product: CSARPVVKTETLEHEQYF.